This T cell receptor beta chain was captured in a study of Ad26.COV2.S vaccination and SARS-CoV-2 variants. General study findings and limits: Estimates derived from TCR breadth and depth analyses may have underestimated total T cell responses.

As regards this clone: Its antigen is as yet unknown.

Assay used: immunoSEQ multiplex PCR; TCRdb lists only in-frame clones, some missing. The sample lists about 680,000 clones, about 90% occurring once. Treatment noted: 15 to 20 received Ad26.COV2.S at low or high dose, single or two shots; 5 received placebo; per-sample allocation not given. Collection of the samples took place on day 63 after the first injection of vaccine or placebo. This person who donated was an adult of 18-55 years in Boston. Immunization relied on an Ad26 vector, which expressed Wuhan-strain SARS-CoV-2 spike. V lost 0 bases and J lost 5, with 21 bases in between. Germline CDR1 is SGHKS and CDR2 is YYEKEE (reference sequence). This CDR3 is 17 amino acids long.

This sequence joins TRBV5-5 and TRBJ2-7; a weak D match, TRBD2 (6 bases). The specimen comprised peripheral blood, sampled in a trial of Ad26.COV2.S vaccine versus placebo. The clonotype originates from a person between 18 and 65 years old who received the Ad26.COV2.S COVID-19 vaccine or a placebo. The CDR3 DNA is TGTGCCAGCAGCTTGGAGGGTTCCGGGACCGGGAGTCACGAGCAGTACTTC. Its translation: CASSLEGSGTGSHEQYF.